This is a list of T cell receptor beta chains from one sample in a study of monozygotic twins with inflammatory bowel disease. TCRdb reprocessed the 5' RACE reads, with one entry per CDR3 protein and no DNA. This sample's table has 200,000 to 250,000 distinct CDR3 sequences. Sequences were obtained from blood. These receptors came from a human donor with ulcerative colitis or Crohn's disease, or a healthy co-twin of an affected twin (not recorded which). The CDR3 runs from the conserved cysteine through the conserved F or W.

TRBJ2-1	TRBV7-2	CASSLWASGGNEQFF
TRBJ2-2	TRBV4-1	CASSQGPSGYTGELFF
TRBJ2-3	TRBV2	CASGTGQRSNTDTQYF
TRBJ2-2	TRBV18	CASSPRWTGARELFF
TRBJ1-4	TRBV6-1	CASSPREVWVNEKLFF
TRBJ2-2	TRBV5-1	CASSSNDRGGTGELFF
TRBJ2-7	TRBV5-1	CASSLTSGAQYEQYF
TRBJ2-3	TRBV5-4	CASSRGLAGGGADTQYF
TRBJ1-4	TRBV7-9	CASSTGTGNEKLFF
TRBJ2-1	TRBV3-1	CASSQLFRNPHHNEQFF
TRBJ2-2	TRBV6-1	CASTLTNTGELFF
TRBJ2-7	TRBV25-1	CASSGGGLYEQYF
TRBJ1-5	TRBV12-3/TRBV12-4	CTSSLRGSDQPQHF
TRBJ2-1	TRBV9	CASSVLGGNNEQFF
TRBJ1-5	TRBV19	CASSINGRADQPQHF
TRBJ2-7	TRBV7-9	CASSLEAGGAYEQYF
TRBJ2-3	TRBV4-1	CASSQDTHTDTQYF
TRBJ2-7	TRBV5-1	CASRRDRAFYEQYF
TRBJ2-3	TRBV5-1	CASSLPLAGEADTQYF
TRBJ2-1	TRBV7-9	CASSSRAIGEQFF
TRBJ1-5	TRBV6-6	CASAPWGGNQPQHF
TRBJ2-7	TRBV20-1	CSARNQGTHEQYF
TRBJ1-1	TRBV7-9	CASSPGTEEAFF
TRBJ1-1	TRBV18	CASSPLKDAVNTEAFF
TRBJ2-1	TRBV18	CASSPPHPLGTGHNEQFF
TRBJ2-4	TRBV5-1	CASSLELADKNIQYF
TRBJ1-5	TRBV6-6	CASSLGQVRQPQHF
TRBJ2-5	TRBV20-1	CSARGTRETQYF
TRBJ1-4	TRBV5-4	CASSLGQRNEKLFF
TRBJ1-1	TRBV25-1	CASSVQGAHTEAFF
TRBJ2-1	TRBV5-1	CASSPGLAGGESSYNEQFF
TRBJ2-2	TRBV4-1	CASSDRSLAGGNTGELFF
TRBJ2-7	TRBV5-1	CASSWHLRSYEQYF
TRBJ2-3	TRBV5-1	CASSAGPSSGQTADTQYF
TRBJ2-7	TRBV6-2/TRBV6-3	CASSNLGLTYEQYF
TRBJ2-7	TRBV19	CASSMWDVSEQYF
TRBJ2-3	TRBV20-1	CSARDGAGGWYTDTQYF
TRBJ2-7	TRBV5-1	CANSSGGGGSYEQYF
TRBJ1-5	TRBV20-1	CSAPLDRGRNQPQHF
TRBJ2-3	TRBV7-2	CASSSRGGTSDDTQYF
TRBJ1-5	TRBV6-1	CASRPPGWGQPQHF
TRBJ2-6	TRBV20-1	CSAKALLSGANVLTF
TRBJ2-2	TRBV7-9	CASSLRETSTNTGELFF
TRBJ1-2	TRBV5-6	CASSIPGGTLIF
TRBJ2-3	TRBV20-1	CSAGLAGGIDTQYF
TRBJ1-4	TRBV6-5	CASSYGHLNEKLFF
TRBJ1-4	TRBV5-1	CASSLVPGRGLQEGEKLFF
TRBJ2-3	TRBV3-1	CASSPYSAATDTQYF
TRBJ1-4	TRBV29-1	CSALTEYNEKLFF